This entry lists 13 T cell receptor beta chains sequenced from one sample in a study of T cells in Graves' hyperthyroidism and ophthalmopathy (dated by TCRdb to about 2019). Libraries were made using multiplex PCR. Sequencing was performed on an Illumina HiSeq 2000. Amplification of TCR beta CDR3 regions was carried out from RNA transcripts. The first round of RT-PCR for the TCR CDR3 was performed with the HTBI primer set and the Qiagen OneStep RT-PCR kit. The public reads were quality trimmed at Q25 with fastp and then assembled into clones with MiXCR by TCRdb, keeping productive beta chains. Rows with one shared CDR3 protein collapse into an entry with the most common genes and DNA. For this sample the table gives 640,000 or so distinct CDR3 sequences, of which about 14% were detected only once. The ten largest clones represent roughly 7.7% of the sample. Sequencing input: blood. The receptors derive from a woman aged 18-35 years with Graves' ophthalmopathy.

This clonotype occurred many times. The chain employs TRBV7-8 and TRBJ2-7; 13 positions match TRBD2. Germline CDR1 SGHVS, CDR2 FQNEAQ. This CDR3 comprises 15 residues. With V trimmed by 5 bases and J by 3 bases, 4 bases remained unmatched. CDR3 protein: CASSRTSGGHYEQYF. The CDR3 DNA sequence: TGTGCCAGCAGCCGGACTAGCGGGGGACACTACGAGCAGTACTTC. The whole variable domain, filled in from reference TRBV7-8 and TRBJ2-7, reads GAGVSQSPRYKVAKRGQDVALRCDPISGHVSLFWYQQALGQGPEFLTYFQNEAQLDKSGLPSDRFFAERPEGSVSTLKIQRTQQEDSAVYLCASSRTSGGHYEQYFGPGTRLTVT.

The table lists this clonotype with many counts. The chain has TRBV6-1 and TRBJ2-1; the match to TRBD2 covers 12 bases. The V and J ends lost 6 bases and 5 bases, in that order; junction bases with no gene match: 5. From germline, CDR1 is MNHNS and CDR2 SASEGT. This CDR3 spans 15 amino acids. CDR3 nucleotides: TGTGCCAGCAGCGCCGGGACTAGCGGGCACAATGAGCAGTTCTTC. This sequence encodes CASSAGTSGHNEQFF.

This clonotype was seen ten or more times. The chain recombines TRBV12-3 or TRBV12-4 with TRBJ2-3; D might be TRBD2 (5 bases). V lost 2 bases to trimming and J lost 4 bases, with 7 bases between them. The CDR3 consists of 13 residues. The CDR3 is CASSLTRADTQYF. In DNA form, the CDR3 reads TGTGCCAGCAGTTTAACTAGAGCAGATACGCAGTATTTT.

The rearrangement joins TRBV27 to TRBJ1-1; maybe TRBD1 (6 bases). Between the trimmed V and J ends, which lost 5 bases and 4 bases, there was a span of 14 bases. This CDR3 is 14 amino acids long. Germline V gives CDR1 MNHEY, CDR2 SMNVEV (reference sequence). CDR3 nucleotide sequence: TGTGCCAGCAGTCCTCCCCGAGGGGGCACTGAAGCTTTCTTT. It specifies CASSPPRGGTEAFF.

This clonotype was recorded many times. The chain employs TRBV27 and TRBJ1-2, with 11 bases fitting TRBD1. Per the germline V gene, CDR1 is MNHEY and CDR2 is SMNVEV (reference sequence). This CDR3 has 15 residues. With V trimmed by 5 bases and J by 5 bases, 7 bases remained unmatched. The CDR3 nucleotides are TGTGCCAGCAGTCCTAGGACAGGGGGCGCGTATGGCTACACCTTC. This encodes CASSPRTGGAYGYTF.

The J gene is TRBJ2-2, the V gene TRBV9; TRBD1 agrees at 8 bases. CDR3 length equals 16 residues. Germline V gene data show CDR1 as SGDLS and CDR2 as YYNGEE. V trimming: 4 bases; J trimming: 2 bases; junction bases outside the gene matches: 7. The CDR3 nucleotides read TGTGCCAGCAGCCTAAAGACAGGGGCCAACACCGGGGAGCTGTTTTTT. This codes for CASSLKTGANTGELFF.

The V and J genes are TRBV5-8 and TRBJ2-3, with TRBD1 as a possible D gene (6 bases). Per the germline V gene, CDR1 is SGHTS and CDR2 is YDEGEE. The CDR3 runs to 15 residues. With 2 bases removed from V and 1 base from J, the gap between germline ends came to 11 bases. The CDR3 DNA follows: TGTGCCAGCAGCTTCCCCCGACAGGGCACAGATACGCAGTATTTT. Translating it yields CASSFPRQGTDTQYF.

This clonotype was seen more than once but under ten times. V is TRBV10-3 and J is TRBJ2-7; possibly TRBD1 or TRBD2 for D (7 bases each). Trimming left V 6 bases short and J 4 bases short, with 22 bases between. The CDR3 consists of 16 residues. Germline V gene lookup returns CDR1 ENHRY and CDR2 SYGVKD. CDR3 sequence reads: CAIRRGSDRVAYEQYF. CDR3 bases: TGTGCCATCAGGCGGGGGAGCGACAGGGTCGCTTACGAGCAGTACTTC.

This clonotype was found many times. The CDR3 is CASSFPGGVPPSDTQYF. The CDR3 bases are TGTGCCAGCAGTTTCCCCGGCGGAGTGCCCCCTTCCGATACGCAGTATTTT. V and J are TRBV28 and TRBJ2-3; no clear D. The V end was cut by 3 bases, the J end by 6 bases, with 22 bases between. The CDR3 has 17 residues. Looked up from germline, CDR1 is MDHEN and CDR2 is SYDVKM.

This clonotype was seen ten or more times. This chain connects TRBV6-6 to TRBJ1-2; no clear D. Germline V gene data show CDR1 as MNHNY and CDR2 as SVGAGI (reference sequence). The CDR3 loop spans 15 amino acids. Between the trimmed V and J ends, which lost 0 bases and 5 bases, there was a span of 13 bases. The CDR3 bases are TGTGCCAGCAGTTACTCGACGGACCCCGTTTATGGCTACACCTTC. Protein sequence: CASSYSTDPVYGYTF.

Many counts were recorded for this clonotype. The chain links TRBV2 to TRBJ2-5; D not resolved. The CDR3 runs 11 residues. Trimming cost V 6 bases and J 2 bases, with 4 bases left between them. Germline V lookup: CDR1 SNHLY, CDR2 FYNNEI. CDR3: CASRAQETQYF. DNA for the CDR3: TGTGCCAGCAGAGCACAAGAGACCCAGTACTTC.

This clonotype came up many times. The chain carries TRBV20-1 and TRBJ2-3; D ambiguous. CDR3 length: 13 amino acids. With 2 bases removed from V and 8 bases from J, the gap between germline ends came to 14 bases. Germline-derived CDR1 and CDR2 are DFQATT and SNEGSKA (reference sequence). CDR3 coding DNA: TGCAGTGCTAGAAATACTGGGGTTGGTACGCAGTATTTT. It encodes CSARNTGVGTQYF.

In this sample, this clonotype turned up many times. This chain uses TRBV3-1 with TRBJ2-2; D may be TRBD2 (6 bases). Germline loops: CDR1 LGHDT, CDR2 YNNKEL (reference sequence). The V end was cut by 1 base, the J end by 4 bases, with 7 bases between. The CDR3 totals 14 residues. The CDR3 sequence is CASSQVRGTGELFF. For the CDR3, the DNA is TGTGCCAGCAGCCAAGTGCGGGGCACCGGGGAGCTGTTTTTT.